This record looks at one T cell receptor (beta chain) sequence and its context. Authors' processing steps: Amplification from reference gene primers served as the basis for estimated nucleated cell counts. The assay was immunoSEQ multiplex PCR, and TCRdb's table has in-frame clones only and misses some. Clonal size and the V and J genes are those of that table, whereas D and trimming came from the DNA. Of some 210,000 clones listed, about nine tenths are singletons. This entry belongs to a study of blood T cell repertoires in COVID-19. Study overall: Donors in the United States, Italy and Spain gave samples during acute or convalescent COVID-19. T cells, B-cell-depleted T cells, or PBMCs provided the cDNA or gDNA that served as material.

Germline CDR1 is SGDLS and CDR2 is YYNGEE. The CDR3 totals 15 residues. The V and J ends lost 0 bases and 5 bases, in that order; junction bases with no gene match: 1. This chain uses TRBV9 with TRBJ2-1, with 11 positions matching TRBD2. This sequence originates from a man aged 55 to 70 who had recovered from COVID-19. Specimen: peripheral blood. The CDR3 DNA follows: TGTGCCAGCAGCGTAGAACTAGCGGGGGACAATGAGCAGTTCTTC. Translation gives CASSVELAGDNEQFF.